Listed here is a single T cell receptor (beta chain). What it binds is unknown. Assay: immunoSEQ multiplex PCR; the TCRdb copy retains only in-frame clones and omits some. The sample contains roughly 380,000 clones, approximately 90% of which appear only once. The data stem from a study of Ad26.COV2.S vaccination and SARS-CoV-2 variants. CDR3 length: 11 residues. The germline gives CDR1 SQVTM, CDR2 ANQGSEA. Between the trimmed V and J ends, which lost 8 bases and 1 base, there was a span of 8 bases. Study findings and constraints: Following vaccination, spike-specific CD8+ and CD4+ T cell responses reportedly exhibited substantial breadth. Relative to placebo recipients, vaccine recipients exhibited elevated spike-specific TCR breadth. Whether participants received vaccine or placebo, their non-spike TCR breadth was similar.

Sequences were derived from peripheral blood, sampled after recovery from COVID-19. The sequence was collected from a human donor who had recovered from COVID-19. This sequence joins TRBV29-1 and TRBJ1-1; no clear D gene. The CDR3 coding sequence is TGCAGCAGCAGCGAGAACACTGAAGCTTTCTTT. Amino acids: CSSSENTEAFF.